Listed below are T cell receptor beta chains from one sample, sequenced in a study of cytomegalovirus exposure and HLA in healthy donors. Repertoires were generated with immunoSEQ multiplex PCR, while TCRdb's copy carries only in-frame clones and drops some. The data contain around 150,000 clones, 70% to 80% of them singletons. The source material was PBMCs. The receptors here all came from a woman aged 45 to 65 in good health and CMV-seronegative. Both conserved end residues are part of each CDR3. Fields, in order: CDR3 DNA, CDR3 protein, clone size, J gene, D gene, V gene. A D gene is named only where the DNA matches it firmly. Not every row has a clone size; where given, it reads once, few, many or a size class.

CDR3 DNA: TGTGCCAGCAGTCTTGAGCCGGGACAGACCTACGAGCAGTACTTC
CDR3 protein: CASSLEPGQTYEQYF
clone size: once
J gene: TRBJ2-7
D gene: TRBD1
V gene: TRBV6-5

CDR3 DNA: TGTGCCAGCAGTGAATTTGGGGCTCCAGAGACCCAGTACTTC
CDR3 protein: CASSEFGAPETQYF
clone size: -
J gene: TRBJ2-5
D gene: -
V gene: TRBV25-1

CDR3 DNA: TGTGCCAGCAGGTTCTCCGGGACATCCAACTATGGCTACACCTTC
CDR3 protein: CASRFSGTSNYGYTF
clone size: -
J gene: TRBJ1-2
D gene: -
V gene: TRBV28

CDR3 DNA: TGCGCCAGCAGCCGGACAGCCCTCTCTGGGGCCAACGTCCTGACTTTC
CDR3 protein: CASSRTALSGANVLTF
clone size: -
J gene: TRBJ2-6
D gene: -
V gene: TRBV4-3

CDR3 DNA: TGTGCCAGAAGCCTCGGAACAGGTTGGGAGAACACTGAAGCTTTCTTT
CDR3 protein: CARSLGTGWENTEAFF
clone size: -
J gene: TRBJ1-1
D gene: -
V gene: TRBV7-5

CDR3 DNA: TGTGCCAGCAAGCGGGAGCCAACCTACGAGCAGTACTTC
CDR3 protein: CASKREPTYEQYF
clone size: -
J gene: TRBJ2-7
D gene: TRBD2
V gene: TRBV6-5

CDR3 DNA: TGTGCCAGCGGGGGGACAGGGGGCGCGGGCTATGGCTACACCTTC
CDR3 protein: CASGGTGGAGYGYTF
clone size: -
J gene: TRBJ1-2
D gene: TRBD1
V gene: TRBV28

CDR3 DNA: TGTGCCAGCAGTTCGACCGGGACTAGGCTCTCCTACGAGCAGTACTTC
CDR3 protein: CASSSTGTRLSYEQYF
clone size: -
J gene: TRBJ2-7
D gene: TRBD2
V gene: TRBV28

CDR3 DNA: TGTGCCAGCAGCGTTTTTACTTACAATGAGCAGTTCTTC
CDR3 protein: CASSVFTYNEQFF
clone size: -
J gene: TRBJ2-1
D gene: -
V gene: TRBV9

CDR3 DNA: TGTGCCAGCCGACTAGCGGGGGAGACCTACGAGCAGTACTTC
CDR3 protein: CASRLAGETYEQYF
clone size: -
J gene: TRBJ2-7
D gene: TRBD2
V gene: TRBV19

CDR3 DNA: TGTGCCAGCAGTGAACGGGATTTCGAGCAGTACTTC
CDR3 protein: CASSERDFEQYF
clone size: -
J gene: TRBJ2-7
D gene: -
V gene: TRBV2

CDR3 DNA: TGTGCCAGCTCGAGCGGGGGCCAAGAGACCCAGTACTTC
CDR3 protein: CASSSGGQETQYF
clone size: -
J gene: TRBJ2-5
D gene: TRBD2
V gene: TRBV18

CDR3 DNA: TGTGCCAGTCAAATCCGGGACAGGAATCAGCCCCAGCATTTT
CDR3 protein: CASQIRDRNQPQHF
clone size: -
J gene: TRBJ1-5
D gene: TRBD1
V gene: TRBV19

CDR3 DNA: TGTGCCAGCACCCGCGGGAATGAGCAGTTCTTC
CDR3 protein: CASTRGNEQFF
clone size: -
J gene: TRBJ2-1
D gene: -
V gene: TRBV28

CDR3 DNA: TGTGCCAGCAGCGTCTCGACAGATCCTGAAGCTTTCTTT
CDR3 protein: CASSVSTDPEAFF
clone size: -
J gene: TRBJ1-1
D gene: -
V gene: TRBV7-2

CDR3 DNA: TGTGCCAGCAGCTTAGTCGGGGGAAACACTGAAGCTTTCTTT
CDR3 protein: CASSLVGGNTEAFF
clone size: once
J gene: TRBJ1-1
D gene: -
V gene: TRBV7-2

CDR3 DNA: TGTGCCAGTAGTAGTCTTCCGGGCGGGATAAACATTCAGTACTTC
CDR3 protein: CASSSLPGGINIQYF
clone size: -
J gene: TRBJ2-4
D gene: -
V gene: TRBV19

CDR3 DNA: TGTGCCAGCTCACCACCTGGACAGGGCTTCTACAATGAGCAGTTCTTC
CDR3 protein: CASSPPGQGFYNEQFF
clone size: -
J gene: TRBJ2-1
D gene: TRBD1
V gene: TRBV18

CDR3 DNA: TGTGCCAGCAGCGACCCCGGGGCTGAAGCTTTCTTT
CDR3 protein: CASSDPGAEAFF
clone size: -
J gene: TRBJ1-1
D gene: -
V gene: TRBV9

CDR3 DNA: TGCGCCAGCAGCCAAGAGTCGGGACAGGGATTAGGGAGGAACGGCTACACCTTC
CDR3 protein: CASSQESGQGLGRNGYTF
clone size: -
J gene: TRBJ1-2
D gene: TRBD1
V gene: TRBV4-3

CDR3 DNA: TGTGCCAGCAGTGCACGGGACTCGAACTACGAGCAGTACTTC
CDR3 protein: CASSARDSNYEQYF
clone size: -
J gene: TRBJ2-7
D gene: -
V gene: TRBV6-1

CDR3 DNA: TGTGCCAGCAGCCAAGATAAGGAGCGGGGGGCACACAATGAGCAGTTCTTC
CDR3 protein: CASSQDKERGAHNEQFF
clone size: -
J gene: TRBJ2-1
D gene: TRBD2
V gene: TRBV4-2

CDR3 DNA: TGTGCCAGCAGCCTCACGAGGGCGGGGGGGGATACGCAGTATTTT
CDR3 protein: CASSLTRAGGDTQYF
clone size: -
J gene: TRBJ2-3
D gene: TRBD2
V gene: TRBV11-2

CDR3 DNA: TGTGCCAGCAGGACGCGGAGGAATAACAATGAGCAGTTCTTC
CDR3 protein: CASRTRRNNNEQFF
clone size: -
J gene: TRBJ2-1
D gene: -
V gene: TRBV28

CDR3 DNA: TGCGCCAGCATCGAGGATGCGATCCCCCGAGGCGAGCAGTACTTC
CDR3 protein: CASIEDAIPRGEQYF
clone size: few
J gene: TRBJ2-7
D gene: -
V gene: TRBV10-2

CDR3 DNA: TGTGCCAGCAGCTCGTCCCGGGACAGGGTTCAGAACACTGAAGCTTTCTTT
CDR3 protein: CASSSSRDRVQNTEAFF
clone size: -
J gene: TRBJ1-1
D gene: TRBD1
V gene: TRBV5-4

CDR3 DNA: TGCGCCAGCGGTACGGGGGGGTATCTACCAGCGGCCACAGATACGCAGTATTTT
CDR3 protein: CASGTGGYLPAATDTQYF
clone size: once
J gene: TRBJ2-3
D gene: TRBD2
V gene: TRBV10-2

CDR3 DNA: TGTGCCAGCTCACTTAACAATGAGCAGTTCTTC
CDR3 protein: CASSLNNEQFF
clone size: -
J gene: TRBJ2-1
D gene: -
V gene: TRBV18

CDR3 DNA: TGCGCCAGCAGCCGGGGGGCTTACGAGCAGTACTTC
CDR3 protein: CASSRGAYEQYF
clone size: -
J gene: TRBJ2-7
D gene: -
V gene: TRBV5-1

CDR3 DNA: TGTGCCAGAAGCCCGGGCGGACAGGGGAGCTCCTACAATGAGCAGTTCTTC
CDR3 protein: CARSPGGQGSSYNEQFF
clone size: -
J gene: TRBJ2-1
D gene: TRBD1
V gene: TRBV5-3

CDR3 DNA: TGTGCCAGCAGTTACGGGACAGTGAACACTGAAGCTTTCTTT
CDR3 protein: CASSYGTVNTEAFF
clone size: -
J gene: TRBJ1-1
D gene: TRBD1
V gene: TRBV6-5

CDR3 DNA: TGTGCCAGCAGTGAAGGGGCAAAGCGGGGGGGGTTTAGTGAGCAGTTCTTC
CDR3 protein: CASSEGAKRGGFSEQFF
clone size: few
J gene: TRBJ2-1
D gene: TRBD2
V gene: TRBV6-1

CDR3 DNA: TGTGCCAGCAGCACGCCGGGACAGGGGAACACTGAAGCTTTCTTT
CDR3 protein: CASSTPGQGNTEAFF
clone size: -
J gene: TRBJ1-1
D gene: TRBD1
V gene: TRBV5-4

CDR3 DNA: TGTGCCAGCAGCTCACAGGACAGCTCCTACGAGCAGTACTTC
CDR3 protein: CASSSQDSSYEQYF
clone size: -
J gene: TRBJ2-7
D gene: -
V gene: TRBV5-4

CDR3 DNA: TGTGCCAGCAGTGACACGGCGGGCAGGGGGGATACCGGGGAGCTGTTTTTT
CDR3 protein: CASSDTAGRGDTGELFF
clone size: once
J gene: TRBJ2-2
D gene: -
V gene: TRBV6-4

CDR3 DNA: TGTGCCAGCAGTGACGGTTATCATTTACTAGCGGGGACTAATGAGCAGTTCTTC
CDR3 protein: CASSDGYHLLAGTNEQFF
clone size: -
J gene: TRBJ2-1
D gene: TRBD2
V gene: TRBV6-4

CDR3 DNA: TGTGCCAGCAGAAGGGACAACACAGATACGCAGTATTTT
CDR3 protein: CASRRDNTDTQYF
clone size: -
J gene: TRBJ2-3
D gene: -
V gene: TRBV7-2

CDR3 DNA: TGTGCCACCAGCAGGACTAGCGGGGCTATACTCCAATTAACAGATACGCAGTATTTT
CDR3 protein: CATSRTSGAILQLTDTQYF
clone size: once
J gene: TRBJ2-3
D gene: TRBD2
V gene: TRBV15

CDR3 DNA: TGCGCCAGCAGCTTGGAATCAGGGGCGTCCTACAATGAGCAGTTCTTC
CDR3 protein: CASSLESGASYNEQFF
clone size: -
J gene: TRBJ2-1
D gene: -
V gene: TRBV5-1

CDR3 DNA: TGTGCCACCAGCAGAGCAAGCGCGGAGTACAATGAGCAGTTCTTC
CDR3 protein: CATSRASAEYNEQFF
clone size: -
J gene: TRBJ2-1
D gene: -
V gene: TRBV15

CDR3 DNA: TGTGCCAGCAGTGTAAGCGATCCTTACACCTTC
CDR3 protein: CASSVSDPYTF
clone size: once
J gene: TRBJ1-2
D gene: -
V gene: TRBV2

CDR3 DNA: TGTGCCAGCAGGCGAACAGGTATACACTCTGGGGCCAACGTCCTGACTTTC
CDR3 protein: CASRRTGIHSGANVLTF
clone size: -
J gene: TRBJ2-6
D gene: -
V gene: TRBV7-2

CDR3 DNA: TGTGCCAGCAGAGGGGGTACCAAATCTTCACCCCTCCACTTT
CDR3 protein: CASRGGTKSSPLHF
clone size: -
J gene: TRBJ1-6
D gene: -
V gene: TRBV9

CDR3 DNA: TGCAGCGTGAACCCAGGATACGGCTACACCTTC
CDR3 protein: CSVNPGYGYTF
clone size: -
J gene: TRBJ1-2
D gene: -
V gene: TRBV29-1

CDR3 DNA: TGTGCCATCAGTGGTCAGGGTCCTAGCTCTGGAAACACCATATATTTT
CDR3 protein: CAISGQGPSSGNTIYF
clone size: -
J gene: TRBJ1-3
D gene: -
V gene: TRBV10-3

CDR3 DNA: TGTGCCACCAGCAGACCTAGGGACAGCCGGGTGGCTTTCTTT
CDR3 protein: CATSRPRDSRVAFF
clone size: -
J gene: TRBJ1-1
D gene: TRBD1
V gene: TRBV15

CDR3 DNA: TGTGCCAGCAGCCGGGGACTAGCGGGGGACAATGAGCAGTTCTTC
CDR3 protein: CASSRGLAGDNEQFF
clone size: -
J gene: TRBJ2-1
D gene: TRBD2
V gene: TRBV5-4

CDR3 DNA: TGTGCCAGCAGTGAAGCTAGCGGGGGGGCTAATGAGCAGTTCTTC
CDR3 protein: CASSEASGGANEQFF
clone size: -
J gene: TRBJ2-1
D gene: TRBD2
V gene: TRBV6-4

CDR3 DNA: TGTGCCAGCAGTTCCGCGGGGGTCGCTGGCTACACCTTC
CDR3 protein: CASSSAGVAGYTF
clone size: few
J gene: TRBJ1-2
D gene: -
V gene: TRBV28

CDR3 DNA: TGTGCCAGCAGCTTGGACAGGGCCCACGAGCAGTACTTC
CDR3 protein: CASSLDRAHEQYF
clone size: once
J gene: TRBJ2-7
D gene: TRBD1
V gene: TRBV13

CDR3 DNA: TGTGCCAGCAGCCGATTCGGGTGGGAGACTGAAGCTTTCTTT
CDR3 protein: CASSRFGWETEAFF
clone size: few
J gene: TRBJ1-1
D gene: -
V gene: TRBV14